Following are 19 T cell receptor beta chains from one sample sequenced in a study of cytomegalovirus exposure and HLA in healthy donors. Profiling relied on immunoSEQ multiplex PCR, and the TCRdb table lists in-frame clones only, not all of them. This repertoire shows 200,000 or so clones, 80% to 90% found once; its top ten account for around an eighth. Sequencing was done on a sample of PBMCs. The receptors were sampled from a woman aged 25 to 39 in good health and CMV-seropositive.

The V call is TRBV18, the J call TRBJ2-7; 8 bases align to TRBD2. This CDR3 region has 15 residues. Germline lookup yields CDR1 KGHSH and CDR2 LQKENI. Losses at the gene ends were 3 bases for V and 6 bases for J; bases not matched to a gene: 10. The CDR3 region has the DNA TGTGCCAGCTCACCCCCGGGGGGGCCGGGGGTCGAGCAGTACTTC. Its protein product is CASSPPGGPGVEQYF.

The chain has TRBV5-1 and TRBJ2-1; TRBD2 aligns across 10 bases. The CDR3 length is 15 residues. Trimming removed 7 bases from V and 7 bases from J; junction bases left unmatched: 11. Per germline, CDR1 SGHRS and CDR2 YFSETQ. CDR3 sequence reads: CASGRLAGSTNEQFF. CDR3 coding DNA: TGCGCCAGCGGTAGACTAGCGGGCTCCACTAATGAGCAGTTCTTC.

The CDR3 loop is CASSPSGGLLAGYYEQYF. The CDR3 DNA follows: TGTGCCAGCAGCCCTTCGGGGGGACTTCTAGCGGGGTATTACGAGCAGTACTTC. The rearrangement joins TRBV7-3 to TRBJ2-7; 9 bases are a match to TRBD2. Germline CDR1 and CDR2: SGHTA and FQGTGA. Losses at the gene ends were 5 bases for V and 4 bases for J; bases not matched to a gene: 18. This CDR3 region has 18 residues.

This clone came up a few times. This sequence joins TRBV6-5 and TRBJ1-5; D is ambiguous. Trimming removed 5 bases at V and 3 bases at J, with 8 bases between. The CDR3 is made up of 13 amino acids. In germline, CDR1 is MNHEY, CDR2 SVGAGI. The CDR3: CASSKRDNQPQHF. The CDR3, as DNA: TGTGCCAGCAGTAAGAGGGACAATCAGCCCCAGCATTTT.

The rearrangement uses TRBV5-1 and TRBJ2-1; 11 nucleotides line up with TRBD2. From germline, CDR1 is SGHRS and CDR2 YFSETQ. J lost 7 bases, V lost 3 bases, and 6 bases had no gene match. CDR3 size: 15 residues. CDR3 protein: CASSSLAGAGNEQFF. In DNA, the CDR3 is TGCGCCAGCAGCTCACTAGCGGGAGCTGGGAATGAGCAGTTCTTC.

The chain is built from TRBV13 and TRBJ2-5; 11 bases are a match to TRBD2. Germline CDR1 reads PRHDT; CDR2 reads FYEKMQ (reference sequence). The junction had 11 bases not matched to a gene; V was cut back by 4 bases and J by 7 bases. The CDR3 extends over 16 amino acids. The CDR3 sequence: CASSSATSGSFGTQYF. DNA of the CDR3: TGTGCCAGCAGCTCCGCCACTAGCGGGAGTTTCGGGACCCAGTACTTC.

This clone was recorded once. The chain links TRBV6-1 to TRBJ1-2, with D tentatively TRBD1 (5 bases). CDR1 is MNHNS, CDR2 SASEGT, per germline. Trimming removed 6 bases at V and 3 bases at J, with 14 bases between. The CDR3 has 14 amino acids. The chain's CDR3 is CASSQGLRDYGYTF. As DNA, the CDR3 is TGTGCCAGCAGCCAGGGCTTAAGGGACTATGGCTACACCTTC.

In its sample, this clone was seen once. This chain uses TRBV7-8 with TRBJ2-1; 10 positions agree with TRBD2. Germline CDR1 is SGHVS and CDR2 is FQNEAQ. The V segment lost 2 bases and the J segment 0 bases; nucleotides outside the gene matches: 4. This CDR3 region has 17 residues. The chain's CDR3 is CASSLRASGSSYNEQFF. CDR3 in DNA: TGTGCCAGCAGCTTAAGGGCTAGCGGGAGCTCCTACAATGAGCAGTTCTTC.

J is TRBJ2-5 and V is TRBV27; D is perhaps TRBD1 (6 bases). Trimming stripped 3 bases from V and 5 bases from J, with 19 bases between. Germline V gene sequence: CDR1 MNHEY, CDR2 SMNVEV (reference sequence). This CDR3 comprises 16 residues. The CDR3 nucleotides read TGTGCCAGCAGTTTGAGCCGATTGCGAGGGGGTGAGACCCAGTACTTC. Translated, it gives CASSLSRLRGGETQYF.

The V and J genes are TRBV6-1 and TRBJ2-7; tentative D call: TRBD2 (5 bases). Germline CDR1 is MNHNS and CDR2 is SASEGT. This CDR3 region has 14 residues. The V end lost 4 bases, the J end lost 6 bases, and 16 bases lay between the germline ends. Here the CDR3 reads CASSGLAIRAEQYF. DNA for the CDR3: TGTGCCAGCAGTGGCCTAGCTATTCGTGCCGAGCAGTACTTC.

V and J are TRBV6-5 and TRBJ2-7; 9 positions agree with TRBD1. Per the germline V gene, CDR1 is MNHEY and CDR2 is SVGAGI. J was trimmed by 6 bases and V by 8 bases; bases with no gene match: 11. The CDR3 extends over 14 amino acids. The CDR3, as DNA: TGTGCCAGCTGGGCAGGACAGGGGCCGCCCGAGCAGTACTTC. Its protein product is CASWAGQGPPEQYF.

The chain links TRBV10-3 to TRBJ1-1, with 7 bases fitting TRBD1. The CDR3 sequence is 17 residues long. The V segment lost 2 bases and the J segment 0 bases; nucleotides outside the gene matches: 9. From germline, CDR1 is ENHRY and CDR2 SYGVKD. The CDR3 sequence is CAISEPRTGGMNTEAFF. CDR3 DNA sequence: TGTGCCATCAGTGAGCCCAGGACAGGAGGGATGAACACTGAAGCTTTCTTT.

V and J are TRBV15 and TRBJ1-4; no definite D call. The V end lost 0 bases, the J end lost 6 bases, and 8 bases lay between the germline ends. This CDR3 spans 14 amino acids. Germline CDR1 is LNHNV and CDR2 is YYDKDF (reference sequence). The CDR3 region has the DNA TGTGCCACCAGCAGAGACTTGAGTGATGAAAAACTGTTTTTT. Translated, it gives CATSRDLSDEKLFF.

V gene TRBV18 combines with J gene TRBJ2-1, with 9 bases matching TRBD2. This CDR3 is built from 12 residues. The V gene end was trimmed by 2 bases and the J gene end by 13 bases; junction bases not matched to a gene: 3. Germline V CDR1 and CDR2: KGHSH, LQKENI. The CDR3, as DNA: TGTGCCAGCTCACCAGTCGGGACTAGCCAGTTCTTC. Residues: CASSPVGTSQFF. The complete variable domain, with remaining parts taken from reference TRBV18 and TRBJ2-1, reads NAGVMQNPRHLVRRRGQEARLRCSPMKGHSHVYWYRQLPEEGLKFMVYLQKENIIDESGMPKERFSAEFPKEGPSILRIQQVVRGDSAAYFCASSPVGTSQFFGPGTRLTVL.

The chain joins TRBV10-3 to TRBJ2-7; D may be TRBD1 (6 bases). The CDR3 is 14 residues long. The ends were cut back, 7 bases at V and 0 bases at J, with 13 bases in the middle. Germline values: CDR1 ENHRY, CDR2 SYGVKD. CDR3 nucleotide sequence: TGTGCCATCAAGGAGACAGGCAGCTCCTACGAGCAGTACTTC. It yields the protein CAIKETGSSYEQYF.

This clone was counted between two and nine times. The chain carries TRBV5-1 and TRBJ1-2; no clear D gene. The CDR3 is 13 residues long. Germline-derived CDR1 and CDR2 are SGHRS and YFSETQ. V dropped 2 bases and J dropped 6 bases, with 11 bases sitting between them. The CDR3, as DNA: TGCGCCAGCAGCTTATACGGTACGGATGGCTACACCTTC. It is translated as CASSLYGTDGYTF. Using reference TRBV5-1 and TRBJ1-2 for the parts outside the CDR3, the full variable domain is KAGVTQTPRYLIKTRGQQVTLSCSPISGHRSVSWYQQTPGQGLQFLFEYFSETQRNKGNFPGRFSGRQFSNSRSEMNVSTLELGDSALYLCASSLYGTDGYTFGSGTRLTVV.

V is TRBV30 and J is TRBJ2-1; 7 bases line up with TRBD1. The germline CDR1 and CDR2 sequences are GTSNPN and SVGIG (reference sequence). V dropped 1 base and J dropped 8; count of bases not matched to a gene: 11. CDR3 size: 15 residues. The CDR3 reads CAWSGGTDAPHEQFF. The CDR3 DNA follows: TGTGCCTGGAGTGGAGGGACAGATGCCCCACATGAGCAGTTCTTC.

This clone was observed a handful of times. The chain uses TRBV28 and TRBJ1-1; D perhaps matches TRBD1 (5 bases). Germline V gives CDR1 MDHEN, CDR2 SYDVKM. This CDR3 comprises 15 residues. V lost 6 bases, J lost 6 bases, and 20 bases lay in between. The CDR3, as DNA: TGTGCCAGCAGCTCCTATTCGGGCAGGGAGGCTGAAGCTTTCTTT. Its protein is CASSSYSGREAEAFF.

This chain connects TRBV9 to TRBJ1-4; possible D gene TRBD1, 5 bases. Germline CDR1 is SGDLS and CDR2 is YYNGEE. V was pared by 4 bases and J by 7 bases, with 20 bases between. The CDR3 contains 16 residues. CDR3 nucleotide sequence: TGTGCCAGCAGCCCTACGTCGCGGGGTAGGGGTGAAAAACTGTTTTTT. It is translated as CASSPTSRGRGEKLFF. The entire variable domain, with the rest obtained from reference TRBV9 and TRBJ1-4, is as follows: DSGVTQTPKHLITATGQRVTLRCSPRSGDLSVYWYQQSLDQGLQFLIQYYNGEERAKGNILERFSAQQFPDLHSELNLSSLELGDSALYFCASSPTSRGRGEKLFFGSGTQLSVL.